The clone carrying this TCR beta chain was seen at least ten times. What it binds is not known. A CD8+CD4-CCR7+CD45RA+ gate was used to sort naive CD8 T cells. This entry comes from a study of molecular identifiers for immune sequencing clone quantification. Study results and caveats: Clones carrying above 20 RNA copies accounted for over 99% of effector molecules, under 1% in naive cells. Spiked Jurkat TCR RNA equal to one cell could reportedly be picked out among 900,000 to 1,000,000 naive cells.

J was trimmed by 5 bases and V by 6 bases; bases with no gene match: 10. CDR1 and CDR2 (germline): SGDLS, YYNGEE. The CDR3 consists of 15 residues. Libraries of bulk TCR were made by previously described methods (with listed TCR primers). From the PCR reads, TCRdb called clonotypes with MiXCR, one entry per CDR3 protein. This sample has more than 550,000 distinct CDR3 sequences, with around 25% found just once. V usage is TRBV9 and J usage is TRBJ2-5, with 10 bases that match TRBD2. This TCR was sampled from a human donor in good health. Some libraries in this study had Jurkat cell RNA spiked in. Sequencing was carried out using naive CD8+ T cells from blood, with Jurkat cell RNA spiked in. Subset indicated: FACS-sorted CD8+CD4-CCR7+CD45RA+ naive T cells. The CDR3 region has the DNA TGTGCCAGCACCAGGAGCGGGGGGGCCTGGGAGACCCAGTACTTC. Encoded protein: CASTRSGGAWETQYF.